The 13 T cell receptor beta chains given below trace back to one sample, sequenced in a study of metastatic and nonmetastatic thyroid tumors. TCRdb reassembled clones from the PCR reads with MiXCR. The sample consists of about 12,000 clones, about 31% of them appearing once. Not a single patient had been given any form of treatment at any point before undergoing thyroid surgery. The sample comprised tumor tissue. The receptor set was obtained from a female donor with papillary thyroid cancer or a benign thyroid nodule (not recorded which). Some clones in this sample may be carry-over from other donors' samples.

The V and J genes are TRBV24-1 and TRBJ2-5; D uncertain. Germline CDR1 and CDR2: KGHDR and SFDVKD. Trimming removed 4 bases from V and 1 base from J, with 9 bases in between. CDR3 length: 14 amino acids. CDR3 DNA sequence: TGTGCCACCAGTGACCCATACCCCCAAGAGACCCAGTACTTC. Protein product: CATSDPYPQETQYF.

By sample fraction, this clone is medium-sized. The DNA for the CDR3 is TGTGCCAGCAGTGAATCGCCATCCTACGAGCAGTACTTC. Translated: CASSESPSYEQYF. The rearrangement uses TRBV6-1 and TRBJ2-7, with unresolved D. The germline V gene encodes CDR1 MNHNS and CDR2 SASEGT. The CDR3 is 13 amino acids. Between the trimmed V and J ends, which lost 2 bases and 1 base, there was a span of 6 bases.

This clone was counted a few times. The rearrangement joins TRBV6-5 to TRBJ2-1, with 8 bases matching TRBD2. The CDR3 has 16 amino acids. In germline, CDR1 is MNHEY, CDR2 SVGAGI. V was pared by 6 bases and J by 0 bases, with 7 bases of the junction left unmatched. This CDR3 reads CASRYSGTSSYNEQFF. The CDR3 DNA follows: TGTGCCAGCAGGTATAGCGGGACTAGCTCCTACAATGAGCAGTTCTTC.

This clone is termed medium-sized. The J gene is TRBJ1-1, the V gene TRBV20-1; a possible D gene is TRBD1 (5 bases). Trimming stripped 3 bases from V and 5 bases from J, with 10 bases between. This CDR3 is 12 amino acids long. Germline CDR1 is DFQATT and CDR2 is SNEGSKA (reference sequence). The CDR3 DNA reads as TGCAGTGCTAGTACGGGGGATACTGAAGCTTTCTTT. Protein sequence: CSASTGDTEAFF.

By sample fraction, this clone is medium-sized. The chain combines TRBV7-8 with TRBJ2-7, with TRBD2 as a possible D gene (5 bases). With 4 bases removed from V and 5 bases from J, the gap between germline ends came to 15 bases. Germline CDR1 is SGHVS and CDR2 is FQNEAQ. The CDR3 totals 14 residues. In DNA form, the CDR3 reads TGTGCCAGCAGCTCGGTCTCTACCGGGGACGAGCAGTACTTC. It is translated as CASSSVSTGDEQYF.

This clone was recorded a few times. The rearrangement links TRBV28 to TRBJ2-7; maybe TRBD2 (5 bases). Trimming left V 5 bases short and J 4 bases short, with 12 bases between. The germline gives CDR1 MDHEN, CDR2 SYDVKM. This CDR3 comprises 13 residues. The chain's CDR3 is CASSTSGFYEQYF. CDR3 DNA sequence: TGTGCCAGCAGTACCTCGGGGTTTTACGAGCAGTACTTC. Based on the CDR3 plus reference TRBV28 and TRBJ2-7, the full variable domain is DVKVTQSSRYLVKRTGEKVFLECVQDMDHENMFWYRQDPGLGLRLIYFSYDVKMKEKGDIPEGYSVSREKKERFSLILESASTNQTSMYLCASSTSGFYEQYFGPGTRLTVT.

This clone was observed once. One end of the junction is discordant with germline, which a read error may explain. The chain carries TRBV5-1 and TRBJ1-1, with D tentatively TRBD1 (5 bases). This CDR3 comprises 13 residues. Germline V CDR1 and CDR2: SGHRS, YFSETQ. The CDR3 spells CASSAGVKTEAFF. The CDR3 bases are TGCGCCAGCAGCGCGGGGGTGAAAACTGAAGCTTTCTTT.

This clone was counted at least ten times. The J gene is TRBJ1-1, the V gene TRBV12-3 or TRBV12-4; 7 bases map to TRBD1. The ends lost 2 bases at V and 3 bases at J; junction bases unmatched: 12. This CDR3 has 17 amino acids. This chain's CDR3 is CASSLSPRTGSDTEAFF. The CDR3 bases are TGTGCCAGCAGTTTATCCCCAAGGACAGGATCGGACACTGAAGCTTTCTTT.

The rearrangement joins TRBV11-2 to TRBJ2-7, with 7 bases identical to TRBD2. This CDR3 comprises 12 residues. V lost 8 bases to trimming and J lost 2 bases; unmatched junction nucleotides: 3. Germline CDR1 is SGHAT and CDR2 is FQNNGV. The CDR3 protein is CASGGSTYEQYF. The CDR3 nucleotides read TGTGCCAGCGGCGGGAGCACCTACGAGCAGTACTTC. Looking up the rest from reference TRBV11-2 and TRBJ2-7 gives the full variable domain: EAGVAQSPRYKIIEKRQSVAFWCNPISGHATLYWYQQILGQGPKLLIQFQNNGVVDDSQLPKDRFSAERLKGVDSTLKIQPAKLEDSAVYLCASGGSTYEQYFGPGTRLTVT.

CDR3 region: CAWRGPRGPRNYGYTF. In nucleotides, the CDR3 is TGTGCCTGGAGGGGTCCTAGGGGCCCGCGGAATTATGGCTACACCTTC. The chain employs TRBV30 and TRBJ1-2; TRBD1 is a possible D gene (5 bases). There are 16 residues in the CDR3. Trimming took off 3 bases at V and 5 bases at J, with 22 bases between the two ends. Germline CDR1 and CDR2: GTSNPN and SVGIG (reference sequence).

This clone has at least ten counts. The chain employs TRBV20-1 and TRBJ2-7; D unresolved. V was clipped by 5 bases and J by 2 bases, with 16 bases between them. The CDR3 has 14 residues. The germline gives CDR1 DFQATT, CDR2 SNEGSKA (reference sequence). CDR3 sequence reads: CSASTPQRTYEQYF. In DNA, the CDR3 is TGCAGTGCTTCAACCCCCCAACGGACCTACGAGCAGTACTTC.

This clone was recorded many times. The chain has TRBV5-4 and TRBJ2-1; D is perhaps TRBD2 (6 bases). Germline V gives CDR1 SGHNT, CDR2 YYREEE (reference sequence). V gave up 1 base and J gave up 8 bases, with 13 bases separating them. The CDR3 runs to 14 residues. The CDR3 loop is CASSLSGRGDEQFF. CDR3 DNA: TGTGCCAGCAGCTTGTCCGGGAGAGGGGATGAGCAGTTCTTC. Using reference TRBV5-4 and TRBJ2-1 for the parts outside the CDR3, the full variable domain is ETGVTQSPTHLIKTRGQQVTLRCSSQSGHNTVSWYQQALGQGPQFIFQYYREEENGRGNFPPRFSGLQFPNYSSELNVNALELDDSALYLCASSLSGRGDEQFFGPGTRLTVL.

The chain joins TRBV28 to TRBJ1-6; tentative D call: TRBD1 (5 bases). Germline V lookup: CDR1 MDHEN, CDR2 SYDVKM. V was trimmed by 2 bases and J by 7 bases, leaving 9 bases between them. CDR3 length: 14 amino acids. DNA for the CDR3: TGTGCCAGCAGTTTAGGAGGGGACAATTCACCCCTCCACTTT. Its protein is CASSLGGDNSPLHF.